This T cell receptor (beta chain) is drawn from a study of blood T cell repertoires in COVID-19. Whole-study context: Italy, Spain and the United States were the sources of the convalescent and acute COVID-19 samples. From T cells, B-cell-depleted T cells, or PBMCs came the material, which was cDNA or gDNA.

Germline CDR1 MNHEY, CDR2 SVGEGT. This CDR3 is built from 15 residues. With V trimmed by 6 bases and J by 3 bases, 10 bases remained unmatched. Original methodology: The authors estimated nucleated cell counts from reference gene primer amplification. Repertoires were generated with immunoSEQ multiplex PCR, while TCRdb's copy carries only in-frame clones and drops some. That table is the source of V, J and clone size, and D and trimming were worked out from the DNA. The sample has 150,000 to 200,000 clones; about 93% are singletons. The chain carries TRBV6-2 or TRBV6-3 and TRBJ2-7; 8 bases map to TRBD1. The clonotype comes from a woman between 50 and 59 years old with acute or convalescent COVID-19. The source material was peripheral blood. CDR3 nucleotide sequence: TGTGCCAGCAGCCTCCTCAGGACAGGGATCTACGAGCAGTACTTC. Translated, it gives CASSLLRTGIYEQYF.